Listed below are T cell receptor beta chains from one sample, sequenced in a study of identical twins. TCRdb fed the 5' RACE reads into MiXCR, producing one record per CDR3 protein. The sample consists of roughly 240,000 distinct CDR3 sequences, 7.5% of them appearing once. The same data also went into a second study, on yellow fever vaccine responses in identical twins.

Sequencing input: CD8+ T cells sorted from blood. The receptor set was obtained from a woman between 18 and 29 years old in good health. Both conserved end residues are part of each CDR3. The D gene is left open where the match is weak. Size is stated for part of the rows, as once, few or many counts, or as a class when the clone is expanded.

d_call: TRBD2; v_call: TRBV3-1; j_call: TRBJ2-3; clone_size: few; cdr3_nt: TGTGCCAGCAGCCAAGGGGGGGGGACAGATACGCAGTATTTT; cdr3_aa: CASSQGGGTDTQYF
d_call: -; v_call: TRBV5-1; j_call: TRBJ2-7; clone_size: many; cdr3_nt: TGCGCCAGCAGCTTGGGGCCAGGGGTGGCCTACGAGCAGTACTTC; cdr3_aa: CASSLGPGVAYEQYF
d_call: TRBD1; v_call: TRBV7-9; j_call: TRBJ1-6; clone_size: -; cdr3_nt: TGTGCCAGCAGCCTACGTGGACAGGGAAGATCACCCCTCCACTTT; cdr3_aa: CASSLRGQGRSPLHF
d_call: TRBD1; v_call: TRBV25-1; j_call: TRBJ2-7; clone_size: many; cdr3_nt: TGTGCCAGCAGTGAGCCGGGACAGCCTAACGAGCAGTACTTC; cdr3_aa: CASSEPGQPNEQYF
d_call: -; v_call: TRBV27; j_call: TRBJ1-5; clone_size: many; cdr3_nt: TGTGCCAGCAGTTTGGTCCGGAGCAATCAGCCCCAGCATTTT; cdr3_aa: CASSLVRSNQPQHF
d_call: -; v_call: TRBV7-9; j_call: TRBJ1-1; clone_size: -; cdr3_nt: TGTGCCAGCAGTCGGGACCACGGCACTGAAGCTTTCTTT; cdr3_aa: CASSRDHGTEAFF
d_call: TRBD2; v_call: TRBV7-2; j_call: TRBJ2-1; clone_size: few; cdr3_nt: TGTGCCAGCAGCCCTAGCGGGAGGGCCCAAATCTTC; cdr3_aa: CASSPSGRAQIF
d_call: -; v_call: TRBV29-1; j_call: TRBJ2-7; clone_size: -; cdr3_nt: TGCAGCGTTGATGAAGGAGTCGAGCAGTACTTC; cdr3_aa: CSVDEGVEQYF
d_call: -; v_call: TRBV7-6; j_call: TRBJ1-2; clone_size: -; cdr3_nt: TGTGCCAGCAGCTTAACACGCTGGGGGGGCAGTGATGGCTACACCTTC; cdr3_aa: CASSLTRWGGSDGYTF
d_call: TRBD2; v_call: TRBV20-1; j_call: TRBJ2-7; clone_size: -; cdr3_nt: TGCAGTGCCCCACGTGGGCTAGCGGGAGTAGGGGAGCAGTACTTC; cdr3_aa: CSAPRGLAGVGEQYF
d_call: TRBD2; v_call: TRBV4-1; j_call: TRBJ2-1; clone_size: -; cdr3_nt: TGCGCCAGCAGCCAAAAAGGGACTAGCTCTAACCTCAATGAGCAGTTCTTC; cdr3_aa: CASSQKGTSSNLNEQFF
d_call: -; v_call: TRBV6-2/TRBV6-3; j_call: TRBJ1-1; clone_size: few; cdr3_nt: TGTGCCAGCAGTTACAGTACGGGGGGCACTGAAGCTTTCTTT; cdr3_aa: CASSYSTGGTEAFF
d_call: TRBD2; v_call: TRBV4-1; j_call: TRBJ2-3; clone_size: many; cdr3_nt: TGCGCCAGCAGCCAGCGGACTAGCGGTGGAGTAGATACGCAGTATTTT; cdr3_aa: CASSQRTSGGVDTQYF
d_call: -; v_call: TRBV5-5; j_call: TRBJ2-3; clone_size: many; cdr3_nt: TGTGCCAGCAGCCCCGGGACCGCCCCAGATACGCAGTATTTT; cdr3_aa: CASSPGTAPDTQYF
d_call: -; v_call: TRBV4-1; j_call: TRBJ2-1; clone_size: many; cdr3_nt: TGCGCCAGCAGCCAAGATAATCCTACTTACAATGAGCAGTTCTTC; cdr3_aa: CASSQDNPTYNEQFF
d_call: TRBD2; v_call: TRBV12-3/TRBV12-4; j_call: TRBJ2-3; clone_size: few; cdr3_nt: TGTGTCAGCAGTCAAGGGACTAGCGGGATCACAGATACGCAGTATTTT; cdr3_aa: CVSSQGTSGITDTQYF
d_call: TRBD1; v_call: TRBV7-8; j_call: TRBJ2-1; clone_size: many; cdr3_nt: TGTGCCAGCAGCCTTAGGACAGGACCTCACAATGAGCAGTTCTTC; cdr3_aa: CASSLRTGPHNEQFF
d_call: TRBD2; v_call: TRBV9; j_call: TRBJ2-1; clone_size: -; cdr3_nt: TGTGCCAGCAGCGCCACCGGGACTAGCGGGAGGGAGCAGTTCTTC; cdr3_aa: CASSATGTSGREQFF
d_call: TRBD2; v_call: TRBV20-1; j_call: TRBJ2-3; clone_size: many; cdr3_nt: TGCACATGCCCTAGCGGAGACACAGATACGCAGTATTTT; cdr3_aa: CTCPSGDTDTQYF
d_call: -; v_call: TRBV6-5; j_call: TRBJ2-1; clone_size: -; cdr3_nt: TGTGCCAGCAGTTACTCGGGGCAGGGTTCCAATGAGCAGTTCTTC; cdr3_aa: CASSYSGQGSNEQFF
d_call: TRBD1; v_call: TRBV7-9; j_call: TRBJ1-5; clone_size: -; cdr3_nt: TGTGCCAGCAGAGGACAGGGCGGAGAGCCCCAGCATTTT; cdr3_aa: CASRGQGGEPQHF
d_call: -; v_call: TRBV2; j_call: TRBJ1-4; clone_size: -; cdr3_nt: TGTGCCAGCAGGCCGCTTGCAACTAATGAAAAACTGTTTTTT; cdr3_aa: CASRPLATNEKLFF
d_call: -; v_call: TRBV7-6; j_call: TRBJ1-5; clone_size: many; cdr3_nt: TGTGCCAGCAGCTTAGAGAGAAATCAGCCCCAGCATTTT; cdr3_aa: CASSLERNQPQHF
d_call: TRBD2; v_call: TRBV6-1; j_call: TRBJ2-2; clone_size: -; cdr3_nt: TGTGCCAGCAGTGAACCCGATTCGACCCGACTAGCGGCTTTTACCGGGGAGCTGTTTTTT; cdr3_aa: CASSEPDSTRLAAFTGELFF
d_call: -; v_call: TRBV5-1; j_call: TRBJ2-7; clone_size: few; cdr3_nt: TGCGCCAGCAGCTTGGAGCAGGGACAAACCTACGAGCAGTACTTC; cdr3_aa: CASSLEQGQTYEQYF
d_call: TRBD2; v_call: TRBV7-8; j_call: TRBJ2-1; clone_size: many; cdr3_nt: TGTGCCAGCAGCGATAGGACGGGAGGGCCTCGAAATGAGCAGTTCTTC; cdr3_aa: CASSDRTGGPRNEQFF
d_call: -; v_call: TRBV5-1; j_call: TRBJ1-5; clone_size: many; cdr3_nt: TGCGCCAGCAGCCCCCGGGGGGAGAGCAATCAGCCCCAGCATTTT; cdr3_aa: CASSPRGESNQPQHF
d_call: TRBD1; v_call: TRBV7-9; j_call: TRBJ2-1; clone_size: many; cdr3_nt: TGTGCCAGCAGCTCACAGACGACAGGGGCCTACTACAATGAGCAGTTCTTC; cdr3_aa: CASSSQTTGAYYNEQFF
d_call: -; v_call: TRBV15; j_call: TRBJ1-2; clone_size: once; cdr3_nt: TGTGCCACCAGCCCCCCGTATCCTACGGACTATGGCTACACCTTC; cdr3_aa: CATSPPYPTDYGYTF
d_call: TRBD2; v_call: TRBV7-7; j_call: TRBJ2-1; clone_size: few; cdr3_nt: TGTGCCAGCAGCTTAGGGGCGGGAGGTCTCAATGAGCAGTTCTTC; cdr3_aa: CASSLGAGGLNEQFF
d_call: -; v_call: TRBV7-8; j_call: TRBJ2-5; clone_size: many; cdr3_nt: TGTGCCAGCAGTCTAGTGGGAGCGGAACAAGAGACCCAGTACTTC; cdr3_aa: CASSLVGAEQETQYF
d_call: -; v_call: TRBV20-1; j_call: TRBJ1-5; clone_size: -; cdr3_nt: TGCAGTGCACTGGACTATGAAGTGAGCAATCAGCCCCAGCATTTT; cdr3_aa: CSALDYEVSNQPQHF
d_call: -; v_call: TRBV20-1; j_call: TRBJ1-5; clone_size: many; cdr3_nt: TGCAGTGCTAGAGACGGTTATAGCAATCAGCCCCAGCATTTT; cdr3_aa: CSARDGYSNQPQHF
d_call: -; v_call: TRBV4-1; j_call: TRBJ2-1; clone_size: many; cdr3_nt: TGCGCCAGCAGCCAAGCGGCCGAAAGCTCCTACAATGAGCAGTTCTTC; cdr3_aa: CASSQAAESSYNEQFF
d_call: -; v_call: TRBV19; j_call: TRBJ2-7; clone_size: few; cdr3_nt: TGTGCCAGTAGTGTTCACGCACGGAGCTACGAGCAGTACTTC; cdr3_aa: CASSVHARSYEQYF
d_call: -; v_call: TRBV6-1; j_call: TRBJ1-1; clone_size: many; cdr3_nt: TGTGCCAGCAGTGAAAAGGGTTTAATGAACACTGAAGCTTTCTTT; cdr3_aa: CASSEKGLMNTEAFF
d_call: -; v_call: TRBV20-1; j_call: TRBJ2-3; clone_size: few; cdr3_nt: TGCGGTCTAGTAGGGGGTCCCACAGATACGCAGTATTTT; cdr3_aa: CGLVGGPTDTQYF
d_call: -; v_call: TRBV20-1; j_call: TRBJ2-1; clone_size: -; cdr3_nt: TGCAGTGCAGTACGGTTGTACAATGAGCAGTTCTTC; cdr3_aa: CSAVRLYNEQFF
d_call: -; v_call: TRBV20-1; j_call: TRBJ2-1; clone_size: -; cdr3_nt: TGCAGTGCTAGAGATCTATATGGTCAGGGAGTCAGGAATGAGCAGTTCTTC; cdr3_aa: CSARDLYGQGVRNEQFF
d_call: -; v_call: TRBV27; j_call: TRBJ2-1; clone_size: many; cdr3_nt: TGTGCCAGCAGCCTTTCACCCGCGCGGGGCAAGTTCTTC; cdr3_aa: CASSLSPARGKFF
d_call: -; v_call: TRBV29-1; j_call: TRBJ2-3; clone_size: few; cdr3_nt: TGCAGCGTTGAAACGGGAGATACGCAGTATTTT; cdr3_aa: CSVETGDTQYF
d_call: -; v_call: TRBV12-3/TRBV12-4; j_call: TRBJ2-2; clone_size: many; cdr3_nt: TGTGCCAGCAGTCCCGGGTCTTCCACCGGGGAGCTGTTTTTT; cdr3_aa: CASSPGSSTGELFF